These 27 T cell receptor beta chains were sequenced from one sample in a study of cytomegalovirus exposure and HLA in healthy donors. Vbeta (60) and Jbeta (13) primers were used in the PCR. Using immunoSEQ multiplex PCR, the repertoire was profiled, and TCRdb retains in-frame clones only, with some absent. The repertoire holds approximately 100,000 clones, with 75% to 85% as singletons. Sequenced material: PBMCs. These receptors originate from a woman in her thirties or forties in good health and CMV-seronegative.

This chain joins TRBV5-8 and TRBJ1-3, with D perhaps TRBD1 (6 bases). Per the germline V gene, CDR1 is SGHTS and CDR2 is YDEGEE. The CDR3 loop spans 15 amino acids. Trimming cost V 3 bases and J 0 bases, with 10 bases left between them. The DNA of the CDR3 is TGTGCCAGCAGCTCCGGGACAAGCTCTGGAAACACCATATATTTT. The encoded protein is CASSSGTSSGNTIYF.

The chain links TRBV25-1 to TRBJ2-2; D not certain. The V and J ends lost 6 bases and 5 bases respectively, with 7 bases between them. CDR3 size: 12 residues. CDR1 MGHDK and CDR2 SYGVNS come from the germline V gene. CDR3 in DNA: TGTGCCAGCAGCCCAAAAACCGGGGAGCTGTTTTTT. Encoded protein: CASSPKTGELFF.

The chain employs TRBV7-2 and TRBJ2-1; tentative D call: TRBD2 (5 bases). In germline, CDR1 is SGHTA, CDR2 FQGNSA. This CDR3 comprises 13 residues. V was cut by 6 bases and J by 0 bases, with 6 bases left in between. The CDR3 loop reads CASRGSSYNEQFF. In DNA form, the CDR3 reads TGTGCCAGCAGGGGGAGCTCCTACAATGAGCAGTTCTTC.

This sequence joins TRBV13 and TRBJ1-1, with a tentative D call TRBD1 (6 bases). The CDR3 length is 14 residues. Germline CDR1 PRHDT, CDR2 FYEKMQ (reference sequence). V lost 1 base to trimming and J lost 4 bases, with 10 bases between them. CDR3 loop: CASSLDRVGTEAFF. In DNA, the CDR3 is TGTGCCAGCAGCTTAGACAGGGTCGGCACTGAAGCTTTCTTT.

The chain recombines TRBV28 with TRBJ1-6; weak D call: TRBD1 (5 bases). The V and J ends lost 10 bases and 11 bases respectively, with 15 bases between them. Germline-derived CDR1 and CDR2 are MDHEN and SYDVKM. The CDR3 is 12 residues long. The CDR3 here is CAIQGGPAPLHF. In nucleotides, the CDR3 is TGTGCCATCCAGGGAGGTCCGGCACCCCTCCACTTT.

This clone was seen a handful of times. The chain links TRBV4-1 to TRBJ1-3, with D tentatively TRBD1 (5 bases). CDR1 is MGHRA and CDR2 is YSYEKL in the germline V gene. Trimming removed 4 bases from V and 2 bases from J, with 12 bases in between. This CDR3 has 15 residues. The CDR3 here is CASSLWWGPGNTIYF. CDR3 DNA: TGCGCCAGCAGCCTGTGGTGGGGCCCTGGAAACACCATATATTTT.

This chain joins TRBV30 and TRBJ2-5; D is possibly TRBD2 (5 bases). This CDR3 is 13 amino acids long. V was clipped by 5 bases and J by 4 bases, with 14 bases between them. CDR1 and CDR2 from the germline V gene are GTSNPN and SVGIG (reference sequence). The CDR3 here is CAWHRRGLETQYF. Here the CDR3 DNA reads TGTGCCTGGCACCGGAGAGGACTAGAGACCCAGTACTTC.

The table lists this clone with a few counts. The rearrangement links TRBV6-4 to TRBJ1-5; D is uncertain. The CDR3 totals 13 residues. CDR1 MRHNA and CDR2 SNTAGT come from the germline V gene. V was clipped by 4 bases and J by 9 bases, with 13 bases between them. The CDR3 DNA reads TGTGCCAGCAGTGTCGCCCCGGAGGGGCCCCAGCATTTT. Translated, it gives CASSVAPEGPQHF.

This clone has only one observation. This chain links TRBV19 with TRBJ2-2, with TRBD1 identical over 8 bases. Germline CDR1 reads LNHDA; CDR2 reads SQIVND (reference sequence). This CDR3 is built from 15 residues. The V segment lost 6 bases and the J segment 1 base; nucleotides outside the gene matches: 4. The CDR3 nucleotides read TGTGCCAGTAGCCCGGGGACAGGGAACACCGGGGAGCTGTTTTTT. The encoded protein is CASSPGTGNTGELFF.

J is TRBJ2-1 and V is TRBV14, with 9 nucleotides matching TRBD2. CDR1 is SGHDN and CDR2 is FVKESK in the germline V gene. This CDR3 has 18 residues. The ends lost 3 bases at V and 0 bases at J; junction bases unmatched: 9. The CDR3 coding sequence is TGTGCCAGCAGCCAGTTTAGCGGGGGTCTTAGCTCCTACAATGAGCAGTTCTTC. Amino acid sequence: CASSQFSGGLSSYNEQFF.

The V and J genes are TRBV4-1 and TRBJ2-1; 10 nucleotides match TRBD2. Unmatched junction bases numbered 10, after V lost 3 bases and J lost 8 bases. Germline CDR1 MGHRA, CDR2 YSYEKL. There are 16 residues in the CDR3. In DNA, the CDR3 is TGCGCCAGCAGCCAGGCGGCTAGCGGGGGTCTCTATGAGCAGTTCTTC. Residues: CASSQAASGGLYEQFF.

The rearrangement links TRBV4-2 to TRBJ1-5, with 7 bases that match TRBD1. The germline gives CDR1 LGHNA, CDR2 YNFKEQ. The CDR3 loop spans 16 amino acids. After removal of 2 bases from V and 7 bases from J, the junction contained 11 bases not matched to a gene. Here the CDR3 DNA reads TGTGCCAGCAGCCAACCAGACAGGGCAGGCAGACAGCCCCAGCATTTT. As protein: CASSQPDRAGRQPQHF.

This clone was recorded only once. The chain is built from TRBV9 and TRBJ2-7; D is undetermined. The CDR3 is 16 amino acids. Trimming shortened V by 4 bases and J by 6 bases, and 23 bases separated the two germline ends. Germline assignment: CDR1 SGDLS and CDR2 YYNGEE. For the CDR3, the DNA is TGTGCCAGCAGCTCCACTTCTGGCAGAACTCCAGGCGAGCAGTACTTC. It yields the protein CASSSTSGRTPGEQYF.

The V call is TRBV4-1, the J call TRBJ1-1, with 10 bases lining up with TRBD1. The CDR3 is made up of 13 amino acids. CDR1 MGHRA and CDR2 YSYEKL come from the germline V gene. V was pared by 8 bases and J by 4 bases, with 4 bases of the junction left unmatched. CDR3 DNA: TGCGCCAGCTCCCGGGACAGGGGCACTGAAGCTTTCTTT. This codes for CASSRDRGTEAFF.

On this clone: In the same sample, other DNA sequences code for this CDR3. V usage is TRBV9 and J usage is TRBJ1-6; D not resolved. Germline V CDR1 and CDR2: SGDLS, YYNGEE. The CDR3 extends over 15 amino acids. The V and J ends lost 0 bases and 4 bases respectively, with 8 bases between them. CDR3 sequence: CASSVGTGYNSPLHF. The CDR3 region has the DNA TGTGCCAGCAGCGTAGGGACTGGGTATAATTCACCCCTCCACTTT.

The V call is TRBV14, the J call TRBJ1-1; D unclear. V was clipped by 0 bases and J by 1 base, with 9 bases between them. Per the germline V gene, CDR1 is SGHDN and CDR2 is FVKESK. This CDR3 is 15 amino acids long. CDR3 sequence: CASSQEGGENTEAFF. The CDR3 DNA follows: TGTGCCAGCAGCCAAGAAGGAGGAGAGAACACTGAAGCTTTCTTT. The whole variable domain, remainder taken from reference TRBV14 and TRBJ1-1, is EAGVTQFPSHSVIEKGQTVTLRCDPISGHDNLYWYRRVMGKEIKFLLHFVKESKQDESGMPNNRFLAERTGGTYSTLKVQPAELEDSGVYFCASSQEGGENTEAFFGQGTRLTVV.

The rearrangement uses TRBV7-9 and TRBJ1-4; possibly TRBD1 for D (5 bases). There are 15 residues in the CDR3. The germline V gene encodes CDR1 SEHNR and CDR2 FQNEAQ (reference sequence). The V and J ends lost 1 base and 5 bases respectively, with 11 bases between them. CDR3 sequence (DNA): TGTGCCAGCAGCTTAGGTCGGGGACTGAATGAAAAACTGTTTTTT. Translated: CASSLGRGLNEKLFF.

The chain joins TRBV10-3 to TRBJ2-2, with 12 bases identical to TRBD2. After removal of 5 bases from V and 0 bases from J, the junction contained 7 bases not matched to a gene. Germline loops: CDR1 ENHRY, CDR2 SYGVKD. The CDR3 sequence is 18 residues long. CDR3 sequence: CAISPGLAGFTNTGELFF. In DNA form, the CDR3 reads TGTGCCATCAGTCCTGGACTAGCGGGGTTTACGAACACCGGGGAGCTGTTTTTT.

The chain is built from TRBV9 and TRBJ1-6, with D possibly TRBD1 on 5 matching bases. This CDR3 spans 12 amino acids. V was cut by 4 bases and J by 8 bases, with 7 bases left in between. Germline values: CDR1 SGDLS, CDR2 YYNGEE. The CDR3 sequence: CASSTTDSPLHF. In DNA, the CDR3 is TGTGCCAGCAGCACGACAGATTCACCCCTCCACTTT.

CDR3 amino acids: CASSPPTGLLNEKLFF. The CDR3 DNA reads as TGTGCCAGCAGCCCTCCGACAGGGCTCCTTAATGAAAAACTGTTTTTT. This chain links TRBV7-8 with TRBJ1-4, with 7 bases matching TRBD1. Unmatched junction bases numbered 10, after V lost 5 bases and J lost 4 bases. In germline, CDR1 is SGHVS, CDR2 FQNEAQ. The CDR3 sequence is 16 residues long. Together with reference TRBV7-8 and TRBJ1-4, the CDR3 gives the full variable domain: GAGVSQSPRYKVAKRGQDVALRCDPISGHVSLFWYQQALGQGPEFLTYFQNEAQLDKSGLPSDRFFAERPEGSVSTLKIQRTQQEDSAVYLCASSPPTGLLNEKLFFGSGTQLSVL.

This clone was observed at least ten times. V is TRBV5-4 and J is TRBJ2-5; D might be TRBD2 (6 bases). Trimming took 1 base from V and 4 from J, leaving 8 bases between them. Germline CDR1 reads SGHNT; CDR2 reads YYREEE (reference sequence). This CDR3 contains 13 residues. CDR3 residues: CASSLRGLETQYF. DNA of the CDR3: TGTGCCAGCAGCTTGCGGGGGTTAGAGACCCAGTACTTC.

The chain couples TRBV4-1 to TRBJ2-7; a weak D match, TRBD1 (5 bases). V was shortened by 0 bases and J by 2 bases, with 17 bases between the two germline ends. Per germline, CDR1 MGHRA and CDR2 YSYEKL. The CDR3 has 17 amino acids. The CDR3, as DNA: TGCGCCAGCAGCCAAGACCATAGGGGTTCTCTACCCTACGAGCAGTACTTC. Translated, it gives CASSQDHRGSLPYEQYF.

This clone came up a few times. The V call is TRBV4-2, the J call TRBJ2-5, with D hard to call. The end of the DNA fits TRBJ2-7 better, so the J call may be wrong. This CDR3 region has 14 residues. In germline, CDR1 is LGHNA, CDR2 YNFKEQ. CDR3 residues: CASSQEMKSYEQYF. In DNA form, the CDR3 reads TGTGCCAGCAGCCAAGAAATGAAAAGCTACGAGCAGTACTTC.

The J gene is TRBJ1-6, the V gene TRBV6-5, with D possibly matching TRBD1 (6 bases). V lost 7 bases and J lost 11, with 21 bases in between. Germline-derived CDR1 and CDR2 are MNHEY and SVGAGI. This CDR3 is built from 15 residues. CDR3 sequence (DNA): TGTGCCAGCAATTCTGGGGGGGGGCTAACGACACCCCTCCACTTT. It encodes CASNSGGGLTTPLHF.

The chain carries TRBV5-1 and TRBJ2-5, with D perhaps TRBD1 (6 bases). The CDR3 covers 15 residues. Trimming left V 0 bases short and J 7 bases short, with 16 bases between. CDR1 SGHRS and CDR2 YFSETQ come from the germline V gene. In DNA, the CDR3 is TGCGCCAGCAGCTTGGCAGGGGACATTTCAGTGACCCAGTACTTC. Its translation is CASSLAGDISVTQYF.

This sequence joins TRBV7-2 and TRBJ1-2; 8 nucleotides agree with TRBD1. The CDR3 is 17 residues long. The junction had 8 bases not matched to a gene; V was cut back by 1 base and J by 1 base. In germline, CDR1 is SGHTA, CDR2 FQGNSA. CDR3 coding DNA: TGTGCCAGCAGCTTAGACTTTGACAGGGGCAATAACTATGGCTACACCTTC. This encodes CASSLDFDRGNNYGYTF.

The chain is built from TRBV4-1 and TRBJ2-6; perhaps TRBD2 as D (6 bases). Germline CDR1 reads MGHRA; CDR2 reads YSYEKL. The CDR3 is 19 amino acids. Trimming stripped 4 bases from V and 4 bases from J, with 23 bases between. As DNA, the CDR3 is TGCGCCAGCAGCCTAAGTTTCGCCGGGACTTCAACCGGGGCCAACGTCCTGACTTTC. Translation gives CASSLSFAGTSTGANVLTF.